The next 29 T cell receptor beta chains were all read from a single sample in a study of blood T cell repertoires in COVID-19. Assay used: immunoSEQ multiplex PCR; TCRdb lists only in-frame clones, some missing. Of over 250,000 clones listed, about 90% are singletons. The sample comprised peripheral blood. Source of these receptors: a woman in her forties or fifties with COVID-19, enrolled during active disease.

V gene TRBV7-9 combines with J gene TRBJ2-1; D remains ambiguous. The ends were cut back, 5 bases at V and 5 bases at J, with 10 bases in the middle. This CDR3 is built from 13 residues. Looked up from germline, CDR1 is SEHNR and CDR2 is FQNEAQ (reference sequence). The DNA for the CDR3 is TGTGCCAGCAGCCCCCTGACTGACAATGAGCAGTTCTTC. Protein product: CASSPLTDNEQFF.

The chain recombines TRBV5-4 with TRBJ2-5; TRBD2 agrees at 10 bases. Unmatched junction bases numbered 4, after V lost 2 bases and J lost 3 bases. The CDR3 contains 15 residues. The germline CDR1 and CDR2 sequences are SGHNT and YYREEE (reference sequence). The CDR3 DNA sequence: TGTGCCAGCAGCTTAGCTGGACTAGCGGAAGAGACCCAGTACTTC. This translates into CASSLAGLAEETQYF.

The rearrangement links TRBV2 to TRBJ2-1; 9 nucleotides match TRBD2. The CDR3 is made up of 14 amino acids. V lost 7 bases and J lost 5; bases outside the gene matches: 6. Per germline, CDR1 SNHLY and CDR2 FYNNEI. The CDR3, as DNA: TGTGCCAGCAAGGTTCTAGCGGGGAACAATGAGCAGTTCTTC. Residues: CASKVLAGNNEQFF.

The CDR3 spells CASSQFSGSSGNTIYF. The CDR3, as DNA: TGTGCCAGCAGCCAATTCTCGGGGAGCTCTGGAAACACCATATATTTT. The J gene is TRBJ1-3, the V gene TRBV11-3, with D uncertain. The CDR3 totals 16 residues. CDR1 SGHNT and CDR2 YENEEA come from the germline V gene. Trimming stripped 5 bases from V and 0 bases from J, with 14 bases between.

DNA for the CDR3: TGTGCCAGCAGTTACAGGGACACTGAAGCTTTCTTT. As protein: CASSYRDTEAFF. The chain links TRBV11-3 to TRBJ1-1; tentative D call: TRBD1 (6 bases). V was clipped by 6 bases and J by 3 bases, with 8 bases between them. CDR3 length equals 12 residues. Per the germline V gene, CDR1 is SGHNT and CDR2 is YENEEA.

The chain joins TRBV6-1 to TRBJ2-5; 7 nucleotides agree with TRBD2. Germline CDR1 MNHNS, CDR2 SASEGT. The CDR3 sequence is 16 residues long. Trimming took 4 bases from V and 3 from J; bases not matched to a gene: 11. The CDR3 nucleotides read TGTGCCAGCAGTGGGTTGGTCGGCGGGAGTAAAGAGACCCAGTACTTC. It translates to CASSGLVGGSKETQYF.

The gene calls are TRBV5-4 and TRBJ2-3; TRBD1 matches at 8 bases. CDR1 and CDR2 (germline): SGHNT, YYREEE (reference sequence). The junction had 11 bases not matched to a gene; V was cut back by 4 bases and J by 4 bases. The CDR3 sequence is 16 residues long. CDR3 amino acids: CASSLNQGARADTQYF. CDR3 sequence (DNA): TGTGCCAGCAGCCTAAACCAGGGGGCCCGGGCAGATACGCAGTATTTT.

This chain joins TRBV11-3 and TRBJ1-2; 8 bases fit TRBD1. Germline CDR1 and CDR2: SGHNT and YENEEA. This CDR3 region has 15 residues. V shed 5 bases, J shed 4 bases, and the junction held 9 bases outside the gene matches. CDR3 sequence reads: CASSLRTGSRYGYTF. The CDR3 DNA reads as TGTGCCAGCAGCCTACGGACAGGGAGTCGCTATGGCTACACCTTC.

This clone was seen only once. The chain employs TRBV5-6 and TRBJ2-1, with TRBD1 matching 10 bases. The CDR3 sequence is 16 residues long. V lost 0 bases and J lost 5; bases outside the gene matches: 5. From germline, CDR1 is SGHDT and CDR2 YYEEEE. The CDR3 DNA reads TGTGCCAGCAGCTTGGAAGGGACAGGGGTTGACAATGAGCAGTTCTTC. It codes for CASSLEGTGVDNEQFF.

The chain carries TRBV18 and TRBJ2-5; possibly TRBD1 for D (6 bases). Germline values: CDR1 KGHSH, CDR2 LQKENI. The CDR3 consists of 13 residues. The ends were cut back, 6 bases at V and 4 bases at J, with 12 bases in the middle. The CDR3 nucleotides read TGTGCCAGCTCGGGACACTGGGGAGAGACCCAGTACTTC. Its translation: CASSGHWGETQYF.

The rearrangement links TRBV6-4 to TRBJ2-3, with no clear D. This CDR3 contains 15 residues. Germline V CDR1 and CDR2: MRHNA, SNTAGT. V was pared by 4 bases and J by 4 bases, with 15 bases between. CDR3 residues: CASSAGPRTPDTQYF. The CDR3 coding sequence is TGTGCCAGCAGTGCTGGGCCGAGAACGCCAGATACGCAGTATTTT.

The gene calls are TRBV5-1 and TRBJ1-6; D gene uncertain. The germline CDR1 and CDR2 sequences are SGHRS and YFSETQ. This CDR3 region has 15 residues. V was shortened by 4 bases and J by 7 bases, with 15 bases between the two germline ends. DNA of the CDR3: TGCGCCAGCAGCGACGTGATAAGCGGGAATTCACCCCTCCACTTT. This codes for CASSDVISGNSPLHF.

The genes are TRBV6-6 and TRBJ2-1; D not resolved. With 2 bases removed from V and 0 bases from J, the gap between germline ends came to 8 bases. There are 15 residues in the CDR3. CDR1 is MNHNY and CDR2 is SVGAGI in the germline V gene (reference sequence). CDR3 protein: CASSYPEASYNEQFF. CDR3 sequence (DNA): TGTGCCAGCAGTTACCCCGAGGCCTCCTACAATGAGCAGTTCTTC.

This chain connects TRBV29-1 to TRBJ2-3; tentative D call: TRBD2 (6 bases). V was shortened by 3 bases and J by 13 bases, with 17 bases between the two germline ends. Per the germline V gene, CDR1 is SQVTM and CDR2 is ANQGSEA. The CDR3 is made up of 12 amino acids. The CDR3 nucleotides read TGCAGCGTTGACCGCGGGACTCCCAATAAGTATTTT. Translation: CSVDRGTPNKYF.

Here the CDR3 DNA reads TGTGCCAGCAGCTTAGGACTAGCGGACACAGATACGCAGTATTTT. It specifies CASSLGLADTDTQYF. The rearrangement uses TRBV11-3 and TRBJ2-3; 9 bases line up with TRBD2. Germline V gene lookup returns CDR1 SGHNT and CDR2 YENEEA. The CDR3 totals 15 residues. The V gene end was trimmed by 1 base and the J gene end by 2 bases; junction bases not matched to a gene: 1.

The CDR3 bases are TGCGCCAGCAGAAGAAGTAGCGGGTCTAGCACAGATACGCAGTATTTT. It specifies CASRRSSGSSTDTQYF. This sequence joins TRBV10-1 and TRBJ2-3, with TRBD2 matching 7 bases. The V gene end was trimmed by 6 bases and the J gene end by 0 bases; junction bases not matched to a gene: 9. Germline CDR1 and CDR2: WNHNN and SYGVQD (reference sequence). The CDR3 length is 16 residues.

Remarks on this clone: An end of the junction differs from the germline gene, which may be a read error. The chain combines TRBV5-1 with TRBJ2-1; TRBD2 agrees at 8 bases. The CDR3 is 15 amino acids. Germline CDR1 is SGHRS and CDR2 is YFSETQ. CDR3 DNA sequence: TGCGCCCGCAGCTTGGGTCGGGGGCGGGGGGATGAGCAGTTCTTC. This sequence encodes CARSLGRGRGDEQFF. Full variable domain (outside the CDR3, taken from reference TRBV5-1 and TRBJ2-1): KAGVTQTPRYLIKTRGQQVTLSCSPISGHRSVSWYQQTPGQGLQFLFEYFSETQRNKGNFPGRFSGRQFSNSRSEMNVSTLELGDSALYLCARSLGRGRGDEQFFGPGTRLTVL.

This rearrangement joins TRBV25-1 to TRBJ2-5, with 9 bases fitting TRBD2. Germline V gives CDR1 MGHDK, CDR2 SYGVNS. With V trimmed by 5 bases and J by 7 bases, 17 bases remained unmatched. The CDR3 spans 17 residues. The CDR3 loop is CASSSRGRLAAKGTQYF. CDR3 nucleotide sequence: TGTGCCAGCAGTTCGCGGGGGAGACTAGCGGCTAAAGGGACCCAGTACTTC.

The CDR3 loop reads CATSEGLGVTDTQYF. The CDR3 coding sequence is TGTGCCACCAGTGAGGGACTAGGGGTCACAGATACGCAGTATTTT. The chain couples TRBV24-1 to TRBJ2-3, with 8 bases fitting TRBD2. V was clipped by 4 bases and J by 2 bases; unmatched bases: 4. The CDR3 is 15 residues long. From germline, CDR1 is KGHDR and CDR2 SFDVKD.

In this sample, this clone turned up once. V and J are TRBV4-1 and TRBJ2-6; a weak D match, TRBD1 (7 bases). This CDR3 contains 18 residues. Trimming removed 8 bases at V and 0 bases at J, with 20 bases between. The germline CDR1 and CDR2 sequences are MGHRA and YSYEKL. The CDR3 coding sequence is TGCGCCAGCCTTTCCCAGGGGGGACCCTACTCTGGGGCCAACGTCCTGACTTTC. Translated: CASLSQGGPYSGANVLTF.

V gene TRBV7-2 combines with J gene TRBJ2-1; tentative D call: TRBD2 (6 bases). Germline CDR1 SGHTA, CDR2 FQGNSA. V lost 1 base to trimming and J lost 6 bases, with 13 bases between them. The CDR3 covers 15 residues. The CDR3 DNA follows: TGTGCCAGCAGCTTAGTCGGGGGAAGTGGCAATGAGCAGTTCTTC. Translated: CASSLVGGSGNEQFF.

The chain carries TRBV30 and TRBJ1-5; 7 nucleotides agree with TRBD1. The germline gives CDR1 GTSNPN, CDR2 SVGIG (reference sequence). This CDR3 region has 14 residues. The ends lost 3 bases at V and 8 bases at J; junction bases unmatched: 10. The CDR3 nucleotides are TGTGCCTGGAGGCAACAGGGGTCCCAGGAGCCCCAGCATTTT. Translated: CAWRQQGSQEPQHF.

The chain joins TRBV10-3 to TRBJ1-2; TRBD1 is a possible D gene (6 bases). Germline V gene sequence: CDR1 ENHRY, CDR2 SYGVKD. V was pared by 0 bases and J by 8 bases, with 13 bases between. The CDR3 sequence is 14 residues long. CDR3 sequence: CAISESSSGVGYTF. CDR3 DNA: TGTGCCATCAGTGAGTCGTCGTCAGGGGTCGGCTACACCTTC.

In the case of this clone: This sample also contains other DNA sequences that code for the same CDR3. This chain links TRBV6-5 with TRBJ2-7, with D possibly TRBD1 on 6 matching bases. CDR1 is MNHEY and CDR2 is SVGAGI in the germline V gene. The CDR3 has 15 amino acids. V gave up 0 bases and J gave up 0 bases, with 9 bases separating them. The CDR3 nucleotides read TGTGCCAGCAGTTACTCGAGCAGGGGCTCCTACGAGCAGTACTTC. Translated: CASSYSSRGSYEQYF.

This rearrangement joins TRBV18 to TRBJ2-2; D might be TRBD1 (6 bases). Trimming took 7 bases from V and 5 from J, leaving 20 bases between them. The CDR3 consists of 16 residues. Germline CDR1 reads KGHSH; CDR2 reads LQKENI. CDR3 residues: CASLSRQAGATGELFF. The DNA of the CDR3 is TGTGCCAGCTTAAGTCGGCAGGCAGGGGCAACCGGGGAGCTGTTTTTT. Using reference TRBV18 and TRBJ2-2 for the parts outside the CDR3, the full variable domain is NAGVMQNPRHLVRRRGQEARLRCSPMKGHSHVYWYRQLPEEGLKFMVYLQKENIIDESGMPKERFSAEFPKEGPSILRIQQVVRGDSAAYFCASLSRQAGATGELFFGEGSRLTVL.

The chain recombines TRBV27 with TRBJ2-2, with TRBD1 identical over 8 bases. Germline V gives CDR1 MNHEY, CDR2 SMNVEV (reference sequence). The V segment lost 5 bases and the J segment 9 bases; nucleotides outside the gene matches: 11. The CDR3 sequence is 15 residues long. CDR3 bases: TGTGCCAGCAGTCCCGACAGGGGCCCCCGCTGGGAGCTGTTTTTT. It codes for CASSPDRGPRWELFF.

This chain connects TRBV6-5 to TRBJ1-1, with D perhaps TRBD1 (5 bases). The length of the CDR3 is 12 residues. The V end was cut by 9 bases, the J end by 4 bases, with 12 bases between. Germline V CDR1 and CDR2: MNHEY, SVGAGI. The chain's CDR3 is CASAVGGTEAFF. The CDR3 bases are TGTGCCAGTGCGGTGGGGGGCACTGAAGCTTTCTTT.

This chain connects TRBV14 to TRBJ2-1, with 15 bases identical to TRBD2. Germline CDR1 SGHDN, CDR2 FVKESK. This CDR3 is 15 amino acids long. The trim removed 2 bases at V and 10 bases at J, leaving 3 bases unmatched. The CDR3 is CASSQPGLAGGEQFF. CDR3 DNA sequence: TGTGCCAGCAGCCAACCAGGACTAGCGGGAGGGGAGCAGTTCTTC.

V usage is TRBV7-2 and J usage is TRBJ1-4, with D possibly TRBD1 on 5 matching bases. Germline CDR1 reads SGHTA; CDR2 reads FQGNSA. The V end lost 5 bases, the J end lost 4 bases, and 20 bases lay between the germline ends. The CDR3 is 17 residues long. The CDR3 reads CASSLSGRLGLNEKLFF. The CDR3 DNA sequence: TGTGCCAGCAGCCTCTCCGGTCGCTTGGGGCTTAATGAAAAACTGTTTTTT.